This T cell receptor beta chain was captured by sequencing in a study of blood T cell repertoires in COVID-19. Study background: Italy, Spain and the United States were the sources of the convalescent and acute COVID-19 samples. The analysed material was cDNA or gDNA that came from T cells, B-cell-depleted T cells, or PBMCs.

V gave up 3 bases and J gave up 1 base, with 6 bases separating them. The CDR3 sequence is 13 residues long. Germline-derived CDR1 and CDR2 are MNHEY and SMNVEV (reference sequence). TCRdb's table, derived via immunoSEQ multiplex PCR, lists solely in-frame clones and lacks some. Of some 150,000 clones in the sample, about four fifths were seen once. The sequenced material came from peripheral blood. The TCR was taken from a woman in her sixties with acute or convalescent COVID-19. The chain employs TRBV27 and TRBJ1-1, with D unresolved. The CDR3 is CASSLEGNTEAFF. The CDR3 nucleotides read TGTGCCAGCAGTTTGGAGGGGAACACTGAAGCTTTCTTT.